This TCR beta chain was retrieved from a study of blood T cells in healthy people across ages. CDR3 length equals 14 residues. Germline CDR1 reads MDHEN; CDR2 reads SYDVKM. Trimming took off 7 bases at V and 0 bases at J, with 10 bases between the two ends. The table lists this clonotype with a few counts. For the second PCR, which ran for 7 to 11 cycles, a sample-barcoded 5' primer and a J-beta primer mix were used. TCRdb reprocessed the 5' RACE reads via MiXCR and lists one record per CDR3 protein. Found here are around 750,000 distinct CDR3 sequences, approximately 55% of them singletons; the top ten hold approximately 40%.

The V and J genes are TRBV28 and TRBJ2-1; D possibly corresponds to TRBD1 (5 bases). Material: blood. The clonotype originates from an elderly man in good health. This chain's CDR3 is CASKTDNSYNEQFF. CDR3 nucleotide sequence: TGTGCCAGCAAGACAGACAACTCCTACAATGAGCAGTTCTTC.